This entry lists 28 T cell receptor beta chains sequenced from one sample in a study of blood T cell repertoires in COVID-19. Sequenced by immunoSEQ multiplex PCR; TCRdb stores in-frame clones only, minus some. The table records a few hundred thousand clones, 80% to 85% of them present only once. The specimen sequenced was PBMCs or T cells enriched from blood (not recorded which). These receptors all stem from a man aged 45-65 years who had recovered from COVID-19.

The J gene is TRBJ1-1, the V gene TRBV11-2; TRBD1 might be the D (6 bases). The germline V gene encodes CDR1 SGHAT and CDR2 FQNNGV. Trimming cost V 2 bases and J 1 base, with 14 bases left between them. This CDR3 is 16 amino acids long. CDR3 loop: CASSLRRDITNTEAFF. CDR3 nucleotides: TGTGCCAGCAGCTTACGCCGGGACATCACGAACACTGAAGCTTTCTTT.

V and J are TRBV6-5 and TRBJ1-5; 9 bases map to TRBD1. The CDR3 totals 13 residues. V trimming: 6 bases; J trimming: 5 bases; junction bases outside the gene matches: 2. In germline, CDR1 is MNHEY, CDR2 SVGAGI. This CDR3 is CASRGDRDQPQHF. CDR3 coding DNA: TGTGCCAGCAGGGGGGACAGGGATCAGCCCCAGCATTTT.

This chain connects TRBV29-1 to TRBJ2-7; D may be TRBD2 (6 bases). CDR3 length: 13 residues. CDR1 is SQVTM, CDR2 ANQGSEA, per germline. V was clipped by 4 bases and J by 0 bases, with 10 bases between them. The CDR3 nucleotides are TGCAGCGTTGTGGAGGGCTACTCCTACGAGCAGTACTTC. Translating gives CSVVEGYSYEQYF.

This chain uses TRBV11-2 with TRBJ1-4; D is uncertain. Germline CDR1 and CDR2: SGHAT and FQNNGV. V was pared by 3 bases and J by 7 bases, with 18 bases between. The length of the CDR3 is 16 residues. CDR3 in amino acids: CASSFAERGSREKLFF. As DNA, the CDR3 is TGTGCCAGCAGCTTTGCAGAGCGGGGATCTCGTGAAAAACTGTTTTTT.

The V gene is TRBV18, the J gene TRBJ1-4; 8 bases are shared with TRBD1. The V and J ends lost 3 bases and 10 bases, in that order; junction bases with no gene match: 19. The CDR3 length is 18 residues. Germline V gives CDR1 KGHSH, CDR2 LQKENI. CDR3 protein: CASSPTRDRGRTLAKLFF. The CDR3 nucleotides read TGTGCCAGCTCACCCACCCGCGACAGGGGAAGGACCCTGGCAAAACTGTTTTTT. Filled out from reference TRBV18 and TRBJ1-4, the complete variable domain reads NAGVMQNPRHLVRRRGQEARLRCSPMKGHSHVYWYRQLPEEGLKFMVYLQKENIIDESGMPKERFSAEFPKEGPSILRIQQVVRGDSAAYFCASSPTRDRGRTLAKLFFGSGTQLSVL.

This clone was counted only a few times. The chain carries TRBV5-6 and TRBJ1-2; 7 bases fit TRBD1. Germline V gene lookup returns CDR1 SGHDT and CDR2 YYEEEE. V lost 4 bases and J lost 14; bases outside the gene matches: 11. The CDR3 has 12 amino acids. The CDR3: CASSRKDRSPTF. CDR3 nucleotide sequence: TGTGCCAGCAGCCGAAAGGACAGGTCACCTACCTTC.

CDR3 region: CASSDAGTGAYEQYF. CDR3 in DNA: TGCGCCAGCAGTGATGCCGGGACAGGGGCCTACGAGCAGTACTTC. The chain employs TRBV10-1 and TRBJ2-7, with 10 nucleotides matching TRBD1. The V and J ends lost 3 bases and 2 bases, in that order; junction bases with no gene match: 4. Germline V lookup: CDR1 WNHNN, CDR2 SYGVQD (reference sequence). The length of the CDR3 is 15 residues.

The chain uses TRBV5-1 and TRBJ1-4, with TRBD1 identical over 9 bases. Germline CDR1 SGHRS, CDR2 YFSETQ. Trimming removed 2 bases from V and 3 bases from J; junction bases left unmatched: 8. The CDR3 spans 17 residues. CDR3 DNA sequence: TGCGCCAGCAGCTTTGGGACAGGGAATTTGGCTAATGAAAAACTGTTTTTT. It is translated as CASSFGTGNLANEKLFF.

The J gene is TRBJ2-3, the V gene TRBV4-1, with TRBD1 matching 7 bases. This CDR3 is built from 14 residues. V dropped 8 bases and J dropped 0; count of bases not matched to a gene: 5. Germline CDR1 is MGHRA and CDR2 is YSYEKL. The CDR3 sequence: CASRTGQSTDTQYF. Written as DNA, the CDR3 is TGCGCCAGCCGGACAGGCCAGAGCACAGATACGCAGTATTTT.

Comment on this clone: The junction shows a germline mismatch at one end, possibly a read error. The CDR3 nucleotides read TGTGCCAGCAGCCAACAGGGGATATCACCCCCCCACTTT. This translates into CASSQQGISPPHF. The V and J genes are TRBV7-8 and TRBJ1-6; TRBD1 agrees at 7 bases. The CDR3 sequence is 13 residues long. Per the germline V gene, CDR1 is SGHVS and CDR2 is FQNEAQ.

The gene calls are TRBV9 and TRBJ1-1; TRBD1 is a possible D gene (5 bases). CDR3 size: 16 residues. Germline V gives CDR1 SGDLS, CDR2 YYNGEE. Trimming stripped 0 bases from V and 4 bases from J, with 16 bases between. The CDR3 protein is CASSVGGGGFTTEAFF. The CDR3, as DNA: TGTGCCAGCAGCGTAGGGGGGGGAGGGTTTACCACTGAAGCTTTCTTT.

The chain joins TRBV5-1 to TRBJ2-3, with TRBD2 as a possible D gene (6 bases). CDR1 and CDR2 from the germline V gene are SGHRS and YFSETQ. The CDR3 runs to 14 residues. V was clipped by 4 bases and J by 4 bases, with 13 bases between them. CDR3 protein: CASSRDSSADTQYF. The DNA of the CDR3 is TGCGCCAGCAGCCGGGACTCCAGTGCAGATACGCAGTATTTT.

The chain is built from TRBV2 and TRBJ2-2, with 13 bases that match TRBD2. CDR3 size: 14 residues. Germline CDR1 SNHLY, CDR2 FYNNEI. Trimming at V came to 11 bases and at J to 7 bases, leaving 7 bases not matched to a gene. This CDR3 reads CAGGLAGDLGELFF. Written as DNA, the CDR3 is TGTGCCGGCGGACTAGCGGGGGACCTCGGGGAGCTGTTTTTT.

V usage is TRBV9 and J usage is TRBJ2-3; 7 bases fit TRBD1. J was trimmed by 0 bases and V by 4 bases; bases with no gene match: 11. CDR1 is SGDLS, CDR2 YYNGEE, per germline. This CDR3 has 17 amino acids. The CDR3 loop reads CASSPLGGRGSTDTQYF. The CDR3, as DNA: TGTGCCAGCAGCCCTTTAGGAGGCAGGGGGAGCACAGATACGCAGTATTTT.

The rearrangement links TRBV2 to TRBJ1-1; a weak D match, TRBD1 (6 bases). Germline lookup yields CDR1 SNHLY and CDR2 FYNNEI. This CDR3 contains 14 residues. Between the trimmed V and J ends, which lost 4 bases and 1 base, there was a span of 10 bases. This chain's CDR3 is CASSGRGGNTEAFF. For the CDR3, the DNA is TGTGCCAGCAGTGGAAGGGGGGGGAACACTGAAGCTTTCTTT.

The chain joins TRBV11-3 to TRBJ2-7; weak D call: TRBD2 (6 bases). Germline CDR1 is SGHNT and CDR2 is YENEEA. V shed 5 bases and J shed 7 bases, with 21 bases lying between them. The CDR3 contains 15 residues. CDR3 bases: TGTGCCAGCAGCCCTAGGGTGGGGGGAACGGGGGAGCAGTACTTC. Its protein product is CASSPRVGGTGEQYF.

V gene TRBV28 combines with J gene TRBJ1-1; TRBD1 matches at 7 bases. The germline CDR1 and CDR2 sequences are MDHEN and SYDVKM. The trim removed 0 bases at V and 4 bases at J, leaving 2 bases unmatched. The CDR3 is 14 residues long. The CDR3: CASSLWRGPTEAFF. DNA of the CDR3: TGTGCCAGCAGTTTATGGAGGGGGCCCACTGAAGCTTTCTTT.

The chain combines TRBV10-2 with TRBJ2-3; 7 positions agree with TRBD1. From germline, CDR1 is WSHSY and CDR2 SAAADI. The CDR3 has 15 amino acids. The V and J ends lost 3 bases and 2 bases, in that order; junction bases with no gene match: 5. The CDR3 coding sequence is TGCGCCAGCAGTGACATAGGACAGGCCACAGATACGCAGTATTTT. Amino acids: CASSDIGQATDTQYF.

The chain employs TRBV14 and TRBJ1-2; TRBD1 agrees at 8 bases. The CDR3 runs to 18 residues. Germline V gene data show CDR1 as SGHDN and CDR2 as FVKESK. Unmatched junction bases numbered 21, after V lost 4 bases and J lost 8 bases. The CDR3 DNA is TGTGCCAGCAGCCGCAGGGGGCAATCCGTATTATCCTACTGGGGCTACACCTTC. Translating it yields CASSRRGQSVLSYWGYTF.

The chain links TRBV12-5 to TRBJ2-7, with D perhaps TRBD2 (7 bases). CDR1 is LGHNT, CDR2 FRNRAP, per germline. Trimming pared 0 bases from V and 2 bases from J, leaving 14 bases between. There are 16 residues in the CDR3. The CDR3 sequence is CASGLVLGGDPYEQYF. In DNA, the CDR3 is TGTGCTAGTGGTTTGGTTCTAGGGGGGGACCCCTACGAGCAGTACTTC.

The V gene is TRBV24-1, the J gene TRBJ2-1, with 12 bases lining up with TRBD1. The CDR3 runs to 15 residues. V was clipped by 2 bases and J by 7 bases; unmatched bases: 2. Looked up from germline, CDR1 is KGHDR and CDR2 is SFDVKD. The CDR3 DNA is TGTGCCACCAGTGATTGGGGACAGGGGGCGAATGAGCAGTTCTTC. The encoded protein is CATSDWGQGANEQFF.

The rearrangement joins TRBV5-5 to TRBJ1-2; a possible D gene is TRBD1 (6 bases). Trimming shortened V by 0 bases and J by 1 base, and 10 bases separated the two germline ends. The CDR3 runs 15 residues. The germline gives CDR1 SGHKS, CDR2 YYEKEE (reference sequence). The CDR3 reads CASSLAGDFNYGYTF. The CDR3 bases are TGTGCCAGCAGCTTGGCAGGGGATTTTAACTATGGCTACACCTTC.

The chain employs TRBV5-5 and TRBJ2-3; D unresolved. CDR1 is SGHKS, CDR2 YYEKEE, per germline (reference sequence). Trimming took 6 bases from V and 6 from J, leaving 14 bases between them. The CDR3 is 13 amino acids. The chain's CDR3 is CASTPVYSDTQYF. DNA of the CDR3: TGTGCCAGCACCCCGGTTTATAGCGATACGCAGTATTTT.

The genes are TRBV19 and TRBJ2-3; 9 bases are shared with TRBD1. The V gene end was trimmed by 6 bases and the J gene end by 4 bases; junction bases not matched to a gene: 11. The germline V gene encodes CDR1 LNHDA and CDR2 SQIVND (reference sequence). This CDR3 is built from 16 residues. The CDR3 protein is CASRRKQGAGADTQYF. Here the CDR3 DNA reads TGTGCCAGTAGAAGAAAACAGGGGGCTGGGGCAGATACGCAGTATTTT.

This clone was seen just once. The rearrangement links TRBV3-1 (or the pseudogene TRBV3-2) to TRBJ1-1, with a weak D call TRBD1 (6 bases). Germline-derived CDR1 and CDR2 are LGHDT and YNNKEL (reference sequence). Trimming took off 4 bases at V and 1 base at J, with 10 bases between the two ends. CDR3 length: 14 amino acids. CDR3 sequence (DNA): TGTGCCAGCAGCCCCTGGACAGAGAACACTGAAGCTTTCTTT. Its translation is CASSPWTENTEAFF.

The CDR3 DNA follows: TGTGCCAGCAGCCCTAAGGCATTTATGGGACTAGCGTCCAGATGGGCCACAGATACGCAGTATTTT. Its protein product is CASSPKAFMGLASRWATDTQYF. The rearrangement joins TRBV4-2 to TRBJ2-3; 10 positions agree with TRBD2. Looked up from germline, CDR1 is LGHNA and CDR2 is YNFKEQ. With 4 bases clipped from V and 2 bases from J, the junction kept 24 bases outside the gene matches. The CDR3 is made up of 22 amino acids.

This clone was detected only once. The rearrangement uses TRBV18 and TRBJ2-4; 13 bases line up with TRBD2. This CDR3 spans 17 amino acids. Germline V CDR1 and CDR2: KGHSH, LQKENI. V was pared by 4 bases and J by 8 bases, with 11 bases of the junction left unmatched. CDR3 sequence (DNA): TGTGCCAGCTCACTTGATGTAACTAGCGGGGGGGCGCACATTCAGTACTTC. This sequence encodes CASSLDVTSGGAHIQYF.

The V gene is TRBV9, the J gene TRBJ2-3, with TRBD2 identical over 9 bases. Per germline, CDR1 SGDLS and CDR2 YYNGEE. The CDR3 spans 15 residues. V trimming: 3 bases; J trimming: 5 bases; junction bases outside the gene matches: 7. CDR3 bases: TGTGCCAGCAGCGATAAGCGGGAGGCAGAAGATACGCAGTATTTT. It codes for CASSDKREAEDTQYF.